This is a list of T cell receptor beta chains from one sample in a study of a mutant IDH1 vaccine in newly diagnosed glioma. Their antigens are not known. Clones were read by immunoSEQ multiplex PCR, and TCRdb kept only the in-frame ones, dropping some. Of roughly 60,000 clones in the sample, 80% were seen once. Specimen: PBMCs, collected from a glioma patient whose treatment included an IDH1 peptide vaccine. These receptors all come from a man aged 35-49 years with glioma. Both conserved end residues are part of each CDR3. A D gene is named only where the DNA matches it firmly. Clone size, where shown, is once, few, many, or a class for clones that have expanded.

d_gene | j_gene | v_gene | abundance | CDR3nt | CDR3aa
NA | TRBJ2-7 | TRBV10-3 | once | TGTGCCACAGCGTCCGGGACCGCCTCCTACGAGCAGTACTTC | CATASGTASYEQYF
NA | TRBJ1-5 | TRBV2 | NA | TGTGCCAGCAGCCTCACTCTTGCGGAGCCCCAGCATTTT | CASSLTLAEPQHF
NA | TRBJ2-5 | TRBV7-7 | NA | TGTGCCAGCAGCCCCCTCGGCCAAGAGACCCAGTACTTC | CASSPLGQETQYF
NA | TRBJ1-5 | TRBV6-5 | NA | TGTGCCAGCAGTCGGTGGAGTTCGAGCAATCAGCCCCAGCATTTT | CASSRWSSSNQPQHF
NA | TRBJ1-2 | TRBV27 | NA | TGTGCCAGCAGTCAAAACAGGGACGACTATGGCTACACCTTC | CASSQNRDDYGYTF
NA | TRBJ1-5 | TRBV2 | few | TGTGCCAGCACCCCGGGTCGGGGGAGCAATCAGCCCCAGCATTTT | CASTPGRGSNQPQHF
NA | TRBJ2-7 | TRBV14 | few | TGTGCCAGCAGCCCCCCGGGGTCGCTCTCCTACGAGCAGTACTTC | CASSPPGSLSYEQYF
NA | TRBJ1-4 | TRBV7-9 | NA | TGTGCCAGCAGTTCAGGGGAGGGTGGTGAAAAACTGTTTTTT | CASSSGEGGEKLFF
NA | TRBJ1-1 | TRBV7-9 | NA | TGTGCCAGCAGCTTAGTCTCCCAGGGTGAAGCTTTCTTT | CASSLVSQGEAFF
NA | TRBJ2-1 | TRBV29-1 | NA | TGCAGCGTTGGATCCAGGGGAACCCACAATGAGCAGTTCTTC | CSVGSRGTHNEQFF
NA | TRBJ1-6 | TRBV4-1 | NA | TGCGCCAGCAGCCAAGAAGGAGGACAGACCCCTCGGGCACCCCTCCACTTT | CASSQEGGQTPRAPLHF
TRBD2 | TRBJ2-7 | TRBV5-1 | NA | TGCGCCAGCAGCACTAGCGGGGGGACCTACGAGCAGTACTTC | CASSTSGGTYEQYF
NA | TRBJ2-1 | TRBV25-1 | NA | TGTGCCAGCAGTGAGGCGACCCACCTCTCGCCGTTCTTC | CASSEATHLSPFF
TRBD2 | TRBJ2-2 | TRBV4-1 | NA | TGCGCCAGCAGCCAAGATCCAGCGGGGGGGCTGAACGGGGAGCTGTTTTTT | CASSQDPAGGLNGELFF
TRBD1 | TRBJ2-3 | TRBV6-1 | NA | TGTGCCAGCACCTCGACAGGGCTGGTTACGCAGTATTTT | CASTSTGLVTQYF
NA | TRBJ1-2 | TRBV9 | NA | TGTGCCAGCAGGGGAGGGCCCTATGGCTACACCTTC | CASRGGPYGYTF
NA | TRBJ2-1 | TRBV4-1 | NA | TGCGCCAGCAGCCAAGAGCCAAATTCCAATGAGCAGTTCTTC | CASSQEPNSNEQFF
NA | TRBJ2-1 | TRBV27 | NA | TGTGCCAGCAGTTTGGTCTCCCCCTACAATGAGCAGTTCTTC | CASSLVSPYNEQFF
NA | TRBJ2-6 | TRBV18 | NA | TGTGCCAGCCTCTCCCCAGGCTACTCTGGGGCCAACGTCCTGACTTTC | CASLSPGYSGANVLTF
NA | TRBJ2-5 | TRBV2 | NA | TGTGCCAGCAGTGTACACGGGCGGACGCAAGAGACCCAGTACTTC | CASSVHGRTQETQYF
NA | TRBJ1-1 | TRBV5-1 | NA | TGCGCCAGCAGTTCCCAGGGGAACACTGAAGCTTTCTTT | CASSSQGNTEAFF
NA | TRBJ1-4 | TRBV7-9 | once | TGTGCCAGCAGTTTAGGTGTCGGTAATGAAAAACTGTTTTTT | CASSLGVGNEKLFF
TRBD1 | TRBJ1-2 | TRBV6-1 | NA | TGTGCCAGCAGTGCCCTGGACAGGGTTGGAGATGGCTACACCTTC | CASSALDRVGDGYTF
TRBD1 | TRBJ1-4 | TRBV29-1 | NA | TGCAGCGCCCTACAGGGGCCAACTAATGAAAAACTGTTTTTT | CSALQGPTNEKLFF
TRBD1 | TRBJ1-2 | TRBV25-1 | NA | TGTGCCAGCAGTGAAACGCGGACAGGCAACTATGGCTACACCTTC | CASSETRTGNYGYTF
TRBD1 | TRBJ2-7 | TRBV11-2 | once | TGTGCCGGACAGGGACCAGGGATAGAGCAGTACTTC | CAGQGPGIEQYF
NA | TRBJ1-5 | TRBV2 | NA | TGTGCCAGCAGTGTCGGTTCCGATCCCAGCAATCAGCCCCAGCATTTT | CASSVGSDPSNQPQHF
NA | TRBJ2-3 | TRBV30 | NA | TGTGCCTGGTCCGCAGAGGATGGGCCAGATACGCAGTATTTT | CAWSAEDGPDTQYF
NA | TRBJ2-1 | TRBV4-2 | NA | TGTGCCAGCAGCCAAGGTTTTTCCTCCCCTGAGCAGTTCTTC | CASSQGFSSPEQFF
NA | TRBJ2-6 | TRBV5-4 | NA | TGTGCCAGCAGCCCTGGGGCCAACGTCCTGACTTTC | CASSPGANVLTF
TRBD1 | TRBJ2-5 | TRBV29-1 | NA | TGCAGCGTACTCCGGGACAGGGCCCAAGAGACCCAGTACTTC | CSVLRDRAQETQYF
NA | TRBJ1-2 | TRBV29-1 | NA | TGCAGCGCAGGGGTCCAGGGTTTGATGAGTGGCTACACCTTC | CSAGVQGLMSGYTF
TRBD1 | TRBJ2-1 | TRBV9 | NA | TGTGCCAGCAGCGCCGGGACAGCAAATGAGCAGTTCTTC | CASSAGTANEQFF
NA | TRBJ1-1 | TRBV2 | NA | TGTGCCAGCAGACCGGCAAACACTGAAGCTTTCTTT | CASRPANTEAFF
NA | TRBJ1-3 | TRBV10-2 | NA | TGCGCCAGCAGTGACAGGCCTCTTTCTGGAAACACCATATATTTT | CASSDRPLSGNTIYF
NA | TRBJ2-7 | TRBV27 | once | TGTGCCAGCAGTTTCGACCTGCGGTACGAGCAGTACTTC | CASSFDLRYEQYF
TRBD1 | TRBJ2-7 | TRBV10-1 | once | TGCGCCAGCAGCGGGACAGGGAGCTCCTACGAGCAGTACTTC | CASSGTGSSYEQYF
NA | TRBJ1-1 | TRBV6-6 | NA | TGTGCCAGCAGCGAAATGCTGGGAACTGAAGCTTTCTTT | CASSEMLGTEAFF
NA | TRBJ1-5 | TRBV27 | NA | TGTGCCAGCAGTTCTGTTAATAGCAATCAGCCCCAGCATTTT | CASSSVNSNQPQHF
NA | TRBJ1-6 | TRBV4-1 | NA | TGCGCCAGCAGCCAAGTGTTGGGTAATTCACCCCTCCACTTT | CASSQVLGNSPLHF
NA | TRBJ2-5 | TRBV5-6 | NA | TGTGCCAGCAGCTTGGAAGTCGGGACCCAGTACTTC | CASSLEVGTQYF
TRBD1 | TRBJ1-2 | TRBV5-6 | NA | TGTGCCAGCAGAACAGGGGGCTGGGGCTACACCTTC | CASRTGGWGYTF
TRBD1 | TRBJ2-7 | TRBV4-1 | NA | TGCGCCAGCAGCCAGGCCGGACAGGGGGGCCACGAGCAGTACTTC | CASSQAGQGGHEQYF
NA | TRBJ2-1 | TRBV6-4 | NA | TGTGCCAGCAGTGTGCAGGCTTTGGGTGGAAATGAGCAGTTCTTC | CASSVQALGGNEQFF
TRBD1 | TRBJ2-3 | TRBV5-1 | NA | TGCGCCAGCAGCGTCGGGACAGCAACAGATACGCAGTATTTT | CASSVGTATDTQYF
NA | TRBJ2-3 | TRBV5-1 | NA | TGCGCCAGCAGCTCCTCCCAAACAGGCTATACGCAGTATTTT | CASSSSQTGYTQYF
TRBD1 | TRBJ2-7 | TRBV19 | NA | TGTGCCAGTAGTCCCGGGACAGGGGAATACTACGAGCAGTACTTC | CASSPGTGEYYEQYF
TRBD2 | TRBJ2-1 | TRBV5-4 | few | TGTGCCAGTCGCGGGGGTCTCACGGTGTCCTACAATGAGCAGTTCTTC | CASRGGLTVSYNEQFF